These 18 T cell receptor beta chains originate from one sample sequenced in a study of T cells in Graves' hyperthyroidism and ophthalmopathy. Template material for amplifying TCR beta CDR3 regions consisted of RNA transcripts. The HTBI primer set served for first-round RT-PCR of the TCR CDR3. Each CDR3 protein gets one entry after TCRdb re-called the multiplex PCR reads with MiXCR. The top ten clones hold 17% of a sample with 450,000 to 650,000 distinct CDR3 sequences, more than 15% of them seen once. Sample: blood. The receptors were gathered from a woman aged 18 to 35 with Graves' ophthalmopathy.

This clonotype has a single count. A read error may be the cause here, since a much bigger clone is one base away. This CDR3 is missing its conserved last phenylalanine or tryptophan, likely due to a read error. The J gene is TRBJ1-1, the V gene TRBV28; 9 bases map to TRBD1. V lost 6 bases, J lost 1 base, and 6 bases stayed unmatched. The CDR3 loop spans 15 amino acids. CDR1 MDHEN and CDR2 SYDVKM come from the germline V gene. The CDR3 DNA sequence: TGTGCCAGCAGGGGGGGACAGGGATGGAACACTGAAGCTTTCCTT. Encoded protein: CASRGGQGWNTEAFL.

This clonotype showed up many times. J is TRBJ1-1 and V is TRBV12-3 or TRBV12-4; no firm D call. The CDR3 runs 15 residues. The V and J ends lost 6 bases and 1 base respectively, with 15 bases between them. In nucleotides, the CDR3 is TGTGCCAGCAGCTCCCCCTTGGACGGGAACACTGAAGCTTTCTTT. This translates into CASSSPLDGNTEAFF.

This clonotype was counted at least ten times. This chain links TRBV11-2 with TRBJ1-1; no reliable D call. Germline CDR1 and CDR2: SGHAT and FQNNGV. The germline V and J ends were trimmed by 4 bases and 4 bases, with 28 bases remaining between them. The CDR3 has 19 residues. CDR3 loop: CASSSIRRRRNGLGTEAFF. CDR3 sequence (DNA): TGTGCCAGCAGCTCTATCCGACGCAGGCGCAATGGCCTGGGCACTGAAGCTTTCTTT.

This clonotype came up a few times. The V gene is TRBV6-1, the J gene TRBJ1-1, with no clear D. V lost 5 bases, J lost 11 bases, and 15 bases lay in between. The CDR3 is 12 residues long. In germline, CDR1 is MNHNS, CDR2 SASEGT. The CDR3 bases are TGTGCCAGCAGTTCCCCCAATTCCAACGCTTTCTTT. Translation gives CASSSPNSNAFF.

The table lists this clonotype with a few counts. The J gene is TRBJ2-1, the V gene TRBV29-1; a weak D match, TRBD1 (5 bases). The germline V and J ends were trimmed by 3 bases and 5 bases, with 20 bases remaining between them. Germline values: CDR1 SQVTM, CDR2 ANQGSEA. The CDR3 extends over 16 amino acids. The CDR3 nucleotides read TGCAGCGTTGACCGCAGGGTTAGTTTTGCTAACAATGAGCAGTTCTTC. This translates into CSVDRRVSFANNEQFF.

This clonotype was seen ten or more times. V is TRBV5-5 and J is TRBJ1-1; D gene uncertain. With 0 bases removed from V and 1 base from J, the gap between germline ends came to 10 bases. CDR1 is SGHKS and CDR2 is YYEKEE in the germline V gene (reference sequence). The CDR3 runs 15 residues. The CDR3 loop is CASSLEVARNTEAFF. The CDR3 DNA sequence: TGTGCCAGCAGCTTGGAGGTGGCGCGGAACACTGAAGCTTTCTTT. The complete variable domain, with remaining parts taken from reference TRBV5-5 and TRBJ1-1, reads DAGVTQSPTHLIKTRGQQVTLRCSPISGHKSVSWYQQVLGQGPQFIFQYYEKEERGRGNFPDRFSARQFPNYSSELNVNALLLGDSALYLCASSLEVARNTEAFFGQGTRLTVV.

This clonotype appeared many times. The CDR3 is CASSSSRGDTQYF. CDR3 nucleotides: TGCGCCAGCAGCTCTTCCCGGGGGGATACGCAGTATTTT. The genes are TRBV5-1 and TRBJ2-3; the D gene is possibly TRBD2 (6 bases). The CDR3 totals 13 residues. Germline CDR1 and CDR2: SGHRS and YFSETQ. V shed 3 bases and J shed 6 bases, with 11 bases lying between them.

As regards this clonotype: One end of the junction fails to match germline, which may point to a read error. The chain has TRBV20-1 and TRBJ1-6; D remains unclear. From germline, CDR1 is DFQATT and CDR2 SNEGSKA (reference sequence). This CDR3 is built from 12 residues. CDR3 amino acids: CSAGDQDSPLHF. The CDR3 DNA sequence: TGCAGTGCTGGAGACCAGGATTCACCCCTCCACTTT.

This clonotype was seen repeatedly, ten times or more. The chain joins TRBV5-1 to TRBJ2-7; 7 bases are shared with TRBD1. Germline-derived CDR1 and CDR2 are SGHRS and YFSETQ. J was trimmed by 0 bases and V by 3 bases; bases with no gene match: 6. The CDR3 consists of 15 residues. CDR3 nucleotide sequence: TGCGCCAGCAGCTGGACAGGAAAGAGCTCCTACGAGCAGTACTTC. It translates to CASSWTGKSSYEQYF.

This clonotype has a count of ten or more. V usage is TRBV30 and J usage is TRBJ1-2; 8 bases are shared with TRBD1. The germline V gene has CDR1 GTSNPN and CDR2 SVGIG (reference sequence). This CDR3 spans 13 amino acids. V shed 5 bases, J shed 6 bases, and the junction held 8 bases outside the gene matches. This chain's CDR3 is CAWGQGLGDGYTF. CDR3 bases: TGTGCCTGGGGACAGGGCCTCGGAGATGGCTACACCTTC.

Worth noting for this clonotype: One end of the junction fails to match germline, which may point to a read error. The genes are TRBV12-3 or TRBV12-4 and TRBJ1-5, with a possible D match to TRBD1 (5 bases). This CDR3 is built from 12 residues. CDR3 region: CASSSGPQPRHF. The DNA for the CDR3 is TGTGCCAGCAGTTCGGGACCACAGCCCCGGCATTTT.

This clonotype was picked up a small number of times. The chain joins TRBV27 to TRBJ1-2, with 8 bases identical to TRBD1. CDR1 and CDR2 from the germline V gene are MNHEY and SMNVEV (reference sequence). This CDR3 spans 14 amino acids. The ends lost 7 bases at V and 9 bases at J; junction bases unmatched: 13. This CDR3 reads CASKNRGTFFSYTF. CDR3 nucleotide sequence: TGTGCCAGCAAAAACAGGGGGACCTTCTTCAGCTACACCTTC.

This clonotype came up a few times. The chain has TRBV7-9 and TRBJ2-5; D uncertain. Per germline, CDR1 SEHNR and CDR2 FQNEAQ (reference sequence). This CDR3 has 17 residues. Deletions cut 2 bases from V and 3 bases from J, with 19 bases between. The CDR3, as DNA: TGTGCCAGCAGCTTACCACCCCAAGGACCGAGTGAAGAGACCCAGTACTTC. This codes for CASSLPPQGPSEETQYF.

Note on this clonotype: At one of its ends the junction is not consistent with the germline gene, which may arise from a read error. The rearrangement uses TRBV6-1 and TRBJ2-7, with TRBD2 matching over 10 bases. Looked up from germline, CDR1 is MNHNS and CDR2 is SASEGT. CDR3 length equals 18 residues. The CDR3 DNA is TGTGCCAGCAGTGAACTCGGGGCTAGCGGGAGATTGTCCTACGAGCAGTGCTTC. Its protein is CASSELGASGRLSYEQCF.

This clonotype has a count of ten or more. The gene calls are TRBV28 and TRBJ2-7; D possibly corresponds to TRBD1 (6 bases). The length of the CDR3 is 14 residues. Germline loops: CDR1 MDHEN, CDR2 SYDVKM. Between the trimmed V and J ends, which lost 7 bases and 2 bases, there was a span of 15 bases. This CDR3 is CASMSQGRPYEQYF. Written as DNA, the CDR3 is TGTGCCAGCATGTCACAGGGACGGCCCTACGAGCAGTACTTC.

This chain uses TRBV7-3 with TRBJ2-3, with TRBD2 matching over 13 bases. J lost 9 bases, V lost 5 bases, and 20 bases had no gene match. Germline V CDR1 and CDR2: SGHTA, FQGTGA. The CDR3 covers 19 residues. The CDR3: CASSPLGGGLAGVVRTQYF. Here the CDR3 DNA reads TGTGCCAGCAGCCCCCTCGGGGGTGGACTAGCGGGAGTGGTTCGGACGCAGTATTTT. Drawing the rest from reference TRBV7-3 and TRBJ2-3, the complete variable domain is GAGVSQTPSNKVTEKGKYVELRCDPISGHTALYWYRQSLGQGPEFLIYFQGTGAADDSGLPNDRFFAVRPEGSVSTLKIQRTERGDSAVYLCASSPLGGGLAGVVRTQYFGPGTRLTVL.

The chain joins TRBV7-3 to TRBJ2-3; 8 positions match TRBD2. The V and J ends lost 5 bases and 4 bases, in that order; junction bases with no gene match: 8. This CDR3 is 15 amino acids long. Germline CDR1 reads SGHTA; CDR2 reads FQGTGA. In DNA, the CDR3 is TGTGCCAGCAGCGCGAGCGGGAGCGGCGCAGATACGCAGTATTTT. Translating gives CASSASGSGADTQYF. The full variable domain, rest sourced from reference TRBV7-3 and TRBJ2-3, is GAGVSQTPSNKVTEKGKYVELRCDPISGHTALYWYRQSLGQGPEFLIYFQGTGAADDSGLPNDRFFAVRPEGSVSTLKIQRTERGDSAVYLCASSASGSGADTQYFGPGTRLTVL.

This clonotype was picked up many times. The rearrangement joins TRBV6-1 to TRBJ1-2; 8 nucleotides line up with TRBD1. V shed 4 bases, J shed 3 bases, and the junction held 4 bases outside the gene matches. Per the germline V gene, CDR1 is MNHNS and CDR2 is SASEGT. The CDR3 has 14 amino acids. Here the CDR3 DNA reads TGTGCCAGCAGTGGCTTGGGACAGGACTATGGCTACACCTTC. Translation gives CASSGLGQDYGYTF.